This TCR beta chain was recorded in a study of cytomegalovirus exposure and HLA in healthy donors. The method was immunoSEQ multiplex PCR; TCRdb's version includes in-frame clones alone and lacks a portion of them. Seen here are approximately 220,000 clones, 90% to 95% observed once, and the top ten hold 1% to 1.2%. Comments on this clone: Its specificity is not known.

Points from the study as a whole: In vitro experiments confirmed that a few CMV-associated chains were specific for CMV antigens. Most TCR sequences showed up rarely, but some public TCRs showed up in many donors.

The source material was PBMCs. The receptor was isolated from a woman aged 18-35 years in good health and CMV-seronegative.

The CDR3 protein is CASSPVMSSIRSYNEQFF. CDR3 nucleotides: TGTGCCAGCAGCCCCGTGATGAGTTCGATCCGCTCCTACAATGAGCAGTTCTTC. This chain links TRBV7-8 with TRBJ2-1; D unclear. The CDR3 has 18 amino acids. The ends were cut back, 5 bases at V and 0 bases at J, with 20 bases in the middle. In germline, CDR1 is SGHVS, CDR2 FQNEAQ.